This passage covers 26 T cell receptor beta chains from one sample sequenced in a study of blood T cell repertoires in COVID-19. The data were produced by immunoSEQ multiplex PCR, yet TCRdb's version contains in-frame clones alone and is incomplete. Here the sample spans some 180,000 clones, more than 80% being singletons. Sequenced sample: peripheral blood. The receptors were gathered from a man aged 45-65 years with acute or convalescent COVID-19.

The CDR3 region is CASSPQGVSTGELFF. For the CDR3, the DNA is TGCGCCAGCAGCCCTCAGGGGGTGAGCACCGGGGAGCTGTTTTTT. The rearrangement links TRBV5-1 to TRBJ2-2; 7 nucleotides agree with TRBD1. The CDR3 consists of 15 residues. In germline, CDR1 is SGHRS, CDR2 YFSETQ. V lost 4 bases to trimming and J lost 4 bases; unmatched junction nucleotides: 7.

The gene calls are TRBV30 and TRBJ1-4, with a weak D call TRBD1 (5 bases). The germline V gene has CDR1 GTSNPN and CDR2 SVGIG (reference sequence). The CDR3 covers 17 residues. The germline V and J ends were trimmed by 0 bases and 5 bases, with 19 bases remaining between them. The CDR3 loop reads CAWSVSRVPAENEKLFF. The CDR3 DNA reads as TGTGCCTGGAGTGTAAGCAGGGTCCCTGCAGAAAATGAAAAACTGTTTTTT.

V gene TRBV9 combines with J gene TRBJ2-7; possibly TRBD2 for D (5 bases). This CDR3 is 16 amino acids long. V shed 4 bases and J shed 5 bases, with 22 bases lying between them. Per the germline V gene, CDR1 is SGDLS and CDR2 is YYNGEE. CDR3 amino acids: CASSPRHSRVGDEQYV. CDR3 coding DNA: TGTGCCAGCAGCCCGCGACACTCTAGGGTCGGGGACGAGCAGTACGTC.

Points on this clone: One end of the junction varies from germline; a read error may be responsible. J is TRBJ1-1 and V is TRBV7-7; the match to TRBD1 covers 8 bases. This CDR3 contains 15 residues. In germline, CDR1 is SSHAT, CDR2 FNYEAQ (reference sequence). CDR3: CASSPTTGVNTEAFF. CDR3 coding DNA: TGTGCTAGCAGTCCAACGACAGGGGTGAACACTGAAGCTTTCTTT.

In DNA form, the CDR3 reads TGTGCCAGCCGTAACGGGGGGGGGACTAACTATGGCTACACCTTC. Translated, it gives CASRNGGGTNYGYTF. The V call is TRBV3-1 (or the pseudogene TRBV3-2), the J call TRBJ1-2; maybe TRBD1 (5 bases). V lost 8 bases, J lost 0 bases, and 16 bases lay in between. Germline V gene data show CDR1 as LGHDT and CDR2 as YNNKEL (reference sequence). This CDR3 is built from 15 residues.

The V and J genes are TRBV19 and TRBJ1-1; D may be TRBD1 (6 bases). Per the germline V gene, CDR1 is LNHDA and CDR2 is SQIVND (reference sequence). The CDR3 extends over 18 amino acids. V was shortened by 5 bases and J by 1 base, with 23 bases between the two germline ends. The CDR3 nucleotides read TGTGCCAGTAGTCCCCGCGACAGGACCTTTGAAGAGAACACTGAAGCTTTCTTT. Encoded protein: CASSPRDRTFEENTEAFF. The whole variable domain, remainder taken from reference TRBV19 and TRBJ1-1, is DGGITQSPKYLFRKEGQNVTLSCEQNLNHDAMYWYRQDPGQGLRLIYYSQIVNDFQKGDIAEGYSVSREKKESFPLTVTSAQKNPTAFYLCASSPRDRTFEENTEAFFGQGTRLTVV.

For this clone: Other DNA sequences within the sample encode an identical CDR3. The chain recombines TRBV9 with TRBJ1-1; 11 bases match TRBD1. V shed 2 bases, J shed 5 bases, and the junction held 2 bases outside the gene matches. The germline CDR1 and CDR2 sequences are SGDLS and YYNGEE. The length of the CDR3 is 14 residues. The CDR3 loop is CASSVGQGGTEAFF. CDR3 DNA: TGTGCCAGCAGCGTGGGACAGGGGGGTACTGAAGCTTTCTTT.

The chain recombines TRBV28 with TRBJ2-3, with 12 bases that match TRBD1. This CDR3 has 17 residues. The V segment lost 5 bases and the J segment 2 bases; nucleotides outside the gene matches: 8. Germline V CDR1 and CDR2: MDHEN, SYDVKM. The CDR3 sequence is CASSLGTGGTVTDTQYF. The CDR3 bases are TGTGCCAGCAGTCTAGGGACAGGGGGCACCGTCACAGATACGCAGTATTTT.

The V call is TRBV29-1, the J call TRBJ1-1, with D unresolved. Trimming left V 7 bases short and J 1 base short, with 16 bases between. The CDR3 totals 14 residues. Germline V gene data show CDR1 as SQVTM and CDR2 as ANQGSEA. The CDR3 sequence is CSAYLRLGNTEAFF. The CDR3 DNA follows: TGCAGCGCCTACCTCAGACTAGGGAACACTGAAGCTTTCTTT.

Regarding this clone: Other DNA sequences from this sample encode an identical CDR3 as well. This sequence joins TRBV20-1 and TRBJ2-1, with D unclear. V gave up 6 bases and J gave up 0 bases, with 3 bases separating them. Germline V gives CDR1 DFQATT, CDR2 SNEGSKA (reference sequence). The CDR3 is made up of 11 amino acids. The CDR3 coding sequence is TGCAGTGCCCGCTCCTACAATGAGCAGTTCTTC. Translation gives CSARSYNEQFF.

To note about this clone: The sample contains more than one DNA sequence encoding this CDR3. This chain joins TRBV24-1 and TRBJ2-2; the D gene is possibly TRBD1 (6 bases). The germline V gene encodes CDR1 KGHDR and CDR2 SFDVKD. V was pared by 4 bases and J by 2 bases, with 7 bases between. The CDR3 is made up of 14 amino acids. CDR3 residues: CATSDRGNTGELFF. As DNA, the CDR3 is TGTGCCACCAGTGACAGGGGAAACACCGGGGAGCTGTTTTTT.

The chain couples TRBV24-1 to TRBJ1-2; D not resolved. With 6 bases removed from V and 6 bases from J, the gap between germline ends came to 13 bases. The CDR3 length is 13 residues. Looked up from germline, CDR1 is KGHDR and CDR2 is SFDVKD. The CDR3 protein is CATSRREYDGYTF. CDR3 nucleotides: TGTGCCACCAGTAGGAGAGAGTACGATGGCTACACCTTC.

The chain employs TRBV20-1 and TRBJ2-1; D unclear. The CDR3 runs to 11 residues. In germline, CDR1 is DFQATT, CDR2 SNEGSKA (reference sequence). V was cut by 4 bases and J by 9 bases, with 10 bases left in between. The CDR3 is CSATPEIEQFF. CDR3 in DNA: TGCAGTGCTACTCCGGAGATTGAGCAGTTCTTC.

This chain connects TRBV27 to TRBJ2-1, with 12 nucleotides matching TRBD2. In germline, CDR1 is MNHEY, CDR2 SMNVEV (reference sequence). Losses at the gene ends were 1 base for V and 8 bases for J; bases not matched to a gene: 9. CDR3 size: 17 residues. In DNA, the CDR3 is TGTGCCAGCAGTTTATTGGGGAGGCTAGCGGGGGGGGATGAGCAGTTCTTC. This gives the protein CASSLLGRLAGGDEQFF.

The chain has TRBV19 and TRBJ1-6; 8 bases map to TRBD1. Trimming removed 5 bases from V and 10 bases from J; junction bases left unmatched: 4. The CDR3 has 13 amino acids. The germline V gene encodes CDR1 LNHDA and CDR2 SQIVND (reference sequence). CDR3 amino acids: CASSGQGRSPLHF. CDR3 in DNA: TGTGCCAGTAGTGGACAGGGACGATCACCCCTCCACTTT. The full variable domain, rest sourced from reference TRBV19 and TRBJ1-6, is DGGITQSPKYLFRKEGQNVTLSCEQNLNHDAMYWYRQDPGQGLRLIYYSQIVNDFQKGDIAEGYSVSREKKESFPLTVTSAQKNPTAFYLCASSGQGRSPLHFGNGTRLTVT.

The gene calls are TRBV2 and TRBJ2-5, with D perhaps matching TRBD2 (7 bases). Germline values: CDR1 SNHLY, CDR2 FYNNEI. V was clipped by 8 bases and J by 5 bases, with 12 bases between them. This CDR3 comprises 12 residues. The CDR3 sequence is CASAGAKETQYF. The CDR3 bases are TGTGCCAGCGCGGGGGCCAAGGAGACCCAGTACTTC.

The rearrangement joins TRBV15 to TRBJ1-1; D is unresolved. The germline gives CDR1 LNHNV, CDR2 YYDKDF (reference sequence). V lost 0 bases and J 1 base, leaving 15 bases between the germline ends. There are 17 residues in the CDR3. DNA for the CDR3: TGTGCCACCAGCAGAGATAAGAGGAGGGAGTGGAACACTGAAGCTTTCTTT. Amino acids: CATSRDKRREWNTEAFF.

J is TRBJ2-3 and V is TRBV9; 10 nucleotides agree with TRBD1. CDR3 length: 15 residues. The V gene end was trimmed by 3 bases and the J gene end by 1 base; junction bases not matched to a gene: 2. Germline V lookup: CDR1 SGDLS, CDR2 YYNGEE. The CDR3, as DNA: TGTGCCAGCAGCGGACAGGGGGCCGGCACAGATACGCAGTATTTT. This encodes CASSGQGAGTDTQYF. Drawing the rest from reference TRBV9 and TRBJ2-3, the complete variable domain is DSGVTQTPKHLITATGQRVTLRCSPRSGDLSVYWYQQSLDQGLQFLIQYYNGEERAKGNILERFSAQQFPDLHSELNLSSLELGDSALYFCASSGQGAGTDTQYFGPGTRLTVL.

The chain carries TRBV4-2 and TRBJ2-3; D gene ambiguous. The CDR3 runs 15 residues. V lost 4 bases and J lost 0, with 11 bases in between. In germline, CDR1 is LGHNA, CDR2 YNFKEQ. For the CDR3, the DNA is TGTGCCAGCAGCCCCTTGCGTGATAGCACAGATACGCAGTATTTT. This gives the protein CASSPLRDSTDTQYF.

The V gene is TRBV28, the J gene TRBJ2-5, with 11 bases identical to TRBD1. The CDR3 has 15 amino acids. V gave up 4 bases and J gave up 5 bases; unmatched junction bases: 6. Germline V lookup: CDR1 MDHEN, CDR2 SYDVKM. CDR3 sequence: CASSSGTGGWETQYF. The CDR3 DNA reads TGTGCCAGCAGTTCCGGGACAGGGGGGTGGGAGACCCAGTACTTC. The full variable domain, in which reference TRBV28 and TRBJ2-5 provide the parts outside the CDR3, is DVKVTQSSRYLVKRTGEKVFLECVQDMDHENMFWYRQDPGLGLRLIYFSYDVKMKEKGDIPEGYSVSREKKERFSLILESASTNQTSMYLCASSSGTGGWETQYFGPGTRLLVL.

The J gene is TRBJ1-5, the V gene TRBV29-1; TRBD1 aligns across 9 bases. Germline V gene data show CDR1 as SQVTM and CDR2 as ANQGSEA. V shed 6 bases, J shed 6 bases, and the junction held 9 bases outside the gene matches. The CDR3 loop spans 14 amino acids. The CDR3 region is CSVWTGVDGQPQHF. The CDR3 DNA reads TGCAGCGTATGGACAGGGGTAGACGGTCAGCCCCAGCATTTT.

The chain combines TRBV6-5 with TRBJ1-2; possibly TRBD1 for D (5 bases). The CDR3 covers 15 residues. Germline CDR1 reads MNHEY; CDR2 reads SVGAGI. V was cut by 6 bases and J by 4 bases, with 18 bases left in between. This chain's CDR3 is CASRSRDLYGYGYTF. The CDR3 nucleotides read TGTGCCAGCAGGAGCAGGGACTTGTATGGCTATGGCTACACCTTC.

The chain links TRBV18 to TRBJ2-3; a possible D gene is TRBD2 (6 bases). Germline V lookup: CDR1 KGHSH, CDR2 LQKENI. Trimming left V 1 base short and J 1 base short, with 9 bases between. This CDR3 is 15 amino acids long. DNA of the CDR3: TGTGCCAGCTCACCACGGAGCGGGCGCACAGATACGCAGTATTTT. Its translation: CASSPRSGRTDTQYF.

CDR3: CASTAGGPTNEKLFF. CDR3 bases: TGTGCCAGCACCGCCGGGGGACCAACTAATGAAAAACTGTTTTTT. The chain has TRBV7-2 and TRBJ1-4, with a weak D call TRBD1 (5 bases). CDR1 SGHTA and CDR2 FQGNSA come from the germline V gene. V lost 7 bases and J 0 bases, leaving 12 bases between the germline ends. The CDR3 loop spans 15 amino acids.

As DNA, the CDR3 is TGTGCCAGCAGGCCAAGGACTAGCGGGGGGGCCTCAGATACGCAGTATTTT. Its protein is CASRPRTSGGASDTQYF. The V and J genes are TRBV2 and TRBJ2-3; 15 nucleotides align to TRBD2. The CDR3 has 17 residues. V lost 6 bases, J lost 4 bases, and 8 bases stayed unmatched. Germline V gene sequence: CDR1 SNHLY, CDR2 FYNNEI.

The chain joins TRBV14 to TRBJ1-3, with a weak D call TRBD1 (6 bases). Looked up from germline, CDR1 is SGHDN and CDR2 is FVKESK. V dropped 1 base and J dropped 4 bases, with 11 bases sitting between them. The CDR3 totals 15 residues. CDR3 protein: CASSQVQGSGNTIYF. The CDR3 bases are TGTGCCAGCAGCCAAGTCCAGGGGTCCGGAAACACCATATATTTT.